These 4 T cell receptor beta chains share one sample of origin, sequenced in a study of cytomegalovirus exposure and HLA in healthy donors. TCRdb keeps only in-frame clones here, not all; method: immunoSEQ multiplex PCR. The sample lists about 240,000 clones, 87% occurring once. The sequenced material came from PBMCs. All receptors derive from a man between 18 and 35 years old in good health and CMV-seronegative.

Details on this clone: This specimen includes other DNA sequences encoding the same CDR3. This rearrangement joins TRBV27 to TRBJ1-5; no reliable D call. Trimming shortened V by 2 bases and J by 2 bases, and 7 bases separated the two germline ends. The germline V gene has CDR1 MNHEY and CDR2 SMNVEV (reference sequence). CDR3 length equals 14 residues. CDR3 in amino acids: CASSLGRGNQPQHF. In DNA, the CDR3 is TGTGCCAGCAGTTTAGGGAGGGGCAATCAGCCCCAGCATTTT.

This sequence joins TRBV28 and TRBJ1-5, with D tentatively TRBD1 (6 bases). The CDR3 covers 14 residues. Between the trimmed V and J ends, which lost 7 bases and 5 bases, there was a span of 15 bases. The germline CDR1 and CDR2 sequences are MDHEN and SYDVKM. The CDR3 loop is CASTKPRGDQPQHF. CDR3 bases: TGTGCCAGCACCAAACCCAGGGGTGATCAGCCCCAGCATTTT.

The chain joins TRBV2 to TRBJ1-3, with 8 bases aligning to TRBD1. V was clipped by 7 bases and J by 4 bases; unmatched bases: 3. The CDR3 loop spans 13 amino acids. The V gene's germline CDR1 is SNHLY and CDR2 FYNNEI. The CDR3 DNA is TGTGCCAGCAACAGGGGGAAAGGAAACACCATATATTTT. Its protein is CASNRGKGNTIYF.

The V call is TRBV7-2, the J call TRBJ2-1; possibly TRBD1 for D (6 bases). Looked up from germline, CDR1 is SGHTA and CDR2 is FQGNSA. V was pared by 5 bases and J by 2 bases, with 13 bases between. The CDR3 has 15 residues. CDR3 sequence reads: CASSPHEGAYNEQFF. The CDR3 region has the DNA TGTGCCAGCAGCCCACACGAGGGGGCCTACAATGAGCAGTTCTTC. Filled out from reference TRBV7-2 and TRBJ2-1, the complete variable domain reads GAGVSQSPSNKVTEKGKDVELRCDPISGHTALYWYRQSLGQGLEFLIYFQGNSAPDKSGLPSDRFSAERTGGSVSTLTIQRTQQEDSAVYLCASSPHEGAYNEQFFGPGTRLTVL.